This paragraph reports one T cell receptor beta chain. The record originates from a study of shared clonotypes between healthy human individuals. Sequencing used immunoSEQ multiplex PCR; TCRdb keeps in-frame clones, though not all of them. The table records around 2.1 million clones, roughly 95% of them present only once. The CDR3 contains 16 residues. The J segment lost 6 bases and the V segment lost 3 bases, leaving 8 bases of the junction unmatched. The germline V gene has CDR1 WNHNN and CDR2 SYGVQD (reference sequence). The V gene is TRBV10-1, the J gene TRBJ2-1, with TRBD2 identical over 10 bases. The receptor's source is a man in his late teens or twenties in good health. Sequencing used naive CD4+ T cells sorted from blood. Subset: CD45RA+ positively selected. Written as DNA, the CDR3 is TGCGCCAGCAGTGAAGTGGCTAGCGGGAGTATCAATGAGCAGTTCTTC. Translated: CASSEVASGSINEQFF.